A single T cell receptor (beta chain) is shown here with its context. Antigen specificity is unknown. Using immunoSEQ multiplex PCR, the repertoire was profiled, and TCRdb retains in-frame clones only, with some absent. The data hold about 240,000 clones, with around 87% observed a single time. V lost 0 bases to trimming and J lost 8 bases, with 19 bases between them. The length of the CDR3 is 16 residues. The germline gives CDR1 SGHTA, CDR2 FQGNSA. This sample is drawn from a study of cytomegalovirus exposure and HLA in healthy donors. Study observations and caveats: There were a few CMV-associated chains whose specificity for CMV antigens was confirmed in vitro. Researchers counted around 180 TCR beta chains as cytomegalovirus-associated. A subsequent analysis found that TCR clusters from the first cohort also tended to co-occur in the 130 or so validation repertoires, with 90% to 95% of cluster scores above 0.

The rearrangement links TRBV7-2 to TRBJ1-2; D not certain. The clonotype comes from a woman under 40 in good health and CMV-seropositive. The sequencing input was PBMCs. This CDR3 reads CASSLAYTPREWGYTF. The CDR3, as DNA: TGTGCCAGCAGCTTAGCTTACACCCCCCGGGAGTGGGGCTACACCTTC.